One and the same sample provided the 20 T cell receptor beta chains below, sequenced in a study of OX40 agonist ivuxolimab in advanced cancers. The protocol was immunoSEQ multiplex PCR, while the TCRdb copy is restricted to in-frame clones and leaves out a portion. The sample yields tens of thousands of clones, roughly 92% seen once. Sequenced material: CD4+ or CD8+ T cells sorted from blood, taken in a trial of the OX40 agonist ivuxolimab. These receptor sequences come from an adult with an advanced solid tumor such as melanoma, head and neck, liver or kidney cancer.

The J gene is TRBJ1-2, the V gene TRBV18; no clear D gene. This CDR3 contains 14 residues. Trimming took 3 bases from V and 3 from J, leaving 11 bases between them. Germline assignment: CDR1 KGHSH and CDR2 LQKENI. CDR3 coding DNA: TGTGCCAGCTCACCCGACGGAACCCACTATGGCTACACCTTC. It is translated as CASSPDGTHYGYTF.

The CDR3, as DNA: TGTGCCAGCAGTTCGGGTGGCAGGAACGAGCAGTACTTC. Residues: CASSSGGRNEQYF. The chain carries TRBV5-4 and TRBJ2-7; D is uncertain. Germline V gene lookup returns CDR1 SGHNT and CDR2 YYREEE (reference sequence). This CDR3 comprises 13 residues. With 5 bases removed from V and 5 bases from J, the gap between germline ends came to 14 bases.

This clone was counted a single time. The J gene is TRBJ1-5, the V gene TRBV19; 7 bases fit TRBD1. The CDR3 runs to 13 residues. Unmatched junction bases numbered 0, after V lost 2 bases and J lost 5 bases. Germline V gene sequence: CDR1 LNHDA, CDR2 SQIVND (reference sequence). CDR3 DNA: TGTGCCAGTAGTATACAGGGGGATCAGCCCCAGCATTTT. This sequence encodes CASSIQGDQPQHF.

This clone was seen a single time. J is TRBJ2-1 and V is TRBV29-1; D perhaps matches TRBD1 (7 bases). CDR3 length: 16 residues. Germline V lookup: CDR1 SQVTM, CDR2 ANQGSEA. V was pared by 2 bases and J by 9 bases, with 23 bases between. The CDR3 loop is CSVEPRGDRVGGEQFF. The CDR3 region has the DNA TGCAGCGTTGAACCCCGGGGCGACAGGGTGGGAGGTGAGCAGTTCTTC.

As for this clone: Mismatch with germline at one junction end may stem from a read error. V gene TRBV30 combines with J gene TRBJ1-2, with D unclear. CDR1 is GTSNPN and CDR2 is SVGIG in the germline V gene (reference sequence). This CDR3 is built from 11 residues. CDR3 nucleotide sequence: TGTGCCTGGAGTGTAGCGAGGTTCGTTTCCTTC. Protein: CAWSVARFVSF. The variable domain in full, with the rest retrieved from reference TRBV30 and TRBJ1-2, is SQTIHQWPATLVQPVGSPLSLECTVEGTSNPNLYWYRQAAGRGLQLLFYSVGIGQISSEVPQNLSASRPQDRQFILSSKKLLLSDSGFYLCAWSVARFVSFGSGTRLTVV.

The J gene is TRBJ2-4, the V gene TRBV11-2; TRBD2 might be the D (5 bases). V was trimmed by 4 bases and J by 0 bases, leaving 16 bases between them. Germline CDR1 is SGHAT and CDR2 is FQNNGV. This CDR3 region has 17 residues. Here the CDR3 reads CASSSSPPALAKNIQYF. The CDR3 nucleotides are TGTGCCAGCAGCTCTAGCCCCCCGGCCCTAGCCAAAAACATTCAGTACTTC.

The chain combines TRBV28 with TRBJ2-7; D not certain. Germline CDR1 MDHEN, CDR2 SYDVKM. V lost 0 bases and J lost 7, with 10 bases in between. The length of the CDR3 is 13 residues. CDR3 in amino acids: CASSLWGEREQYF. In DNA form, the CDR3 reads TGTGCCAGCAGTTTATGGGGCGAGAGGGAGCAGTACTTC.

The chain couples TRBV28 to TRBJ1-1, with 8 positions matching TRBD1. Unmatched junction bases numbered 11, after V lost 5 bases and J lost 6 bases. From germline, CDR1 is MDHEN and CDR2 SYDVKM. The CDR3 spans 15 residues. CDR3 amino acids: CASSLPDRALAEAFF. CDR3 DNA: TGTGCCAGCAGTCTCCCGGACAGGGCTCTCGCTGAAGCTTTCTTT.

The V and J genes are TRBV11-3 and TRBJ2-1; a possible D gene is TRBD1 (6 bases). The CDR3 has 15 amino acids. Trimming stripped 5 bases from V and 0 bases from J, with 11 bases between. Germline values: CDR1 SGHNT, CDR2 YENEEA. CDR3 DNA: TGTGCCAGCAGCCTACAGGGAAGCTCCTACAATGAGCAGTTCTTC. It is translated as CASSLQGSSYNEQFF.

The CDR3 sequence: CASSLTANEKLFF. CDR3 bases: TGTGCCAGTAGTTTGACGGCTAATGAAAAACTGTTTTTT. This rearrangement joins TRBV19 to TRBJ1-4; no reliable D call. V lost 5 bases to trimming and J lost 3 bases, with 7 bases between them. In germline, CDR1 is LNHDA, CDR2 SQIVND (reference sequence). The CDR3 runs 13 residues. Using reference TRBV19 and TRBJ1-4 for the parts outside the CDR3, the full variable domain is DGGITQSPKYLFRKEGQNVTLSCEQNLNHDAMYWYRQDPGQGLRLIYYSQIVNDFQKGDIAEGYSVSREKKESFPLTVTSAQKNPTAFYLCASSLTANEKLFFGSGTQLSVL.

This clone has only one observation. This chain links TRBV28 with TRBJ2-7; possibly TRBD1 or TRBD2 for D (5 bases each). Deletions cut 4 bases from V and 5 bases from J, with 21 bases between. This CDR3 region has 16 residues. Germline values: CDR1 MDHEN, CDR2 SYDVKM. CDR3 nucleotides: TGTGCCAGCAGTTCAACCTCCCGGGACCTTGGGAACGAGCAGTACTTC. Translation: CASSSTSRDLGNEQYF.

The J gene is TRBJ1-2, the V gene TRBV7-9; maybe TRBD1 (5 bases). Germline V gene sequence: CDR1 SEHNR, CDR2 FQNEAQ (reference sequence). Trimming removed 0 bases from V and 5 bases from J, with 13 bases in between. This CDR3 has 15 amino acids. The CDR3 reads CASSLAVGVVYGYTF. Here the CDR3 DNA reads TGTGCCAGCAGCTTAGCAGTAGGGGTGGTATATGGCTACACCTTC.

This clone appeared a single time. CDR3 in amino acids: CASSLGDRVQPQHF. The CDR3 nucleotides are TGTGCCAGCAGTCTAGGAGACAGGGTTCAGCCCCAGCATTTT. The chain carries TRBV28 and TRBJ1-5, with 7 nucleotides matching TRBD1. Unmatched junction bases numbered 7, after V lost 5 bases and J lost 6 bases. This CDR3 comprises 14 residues. The germline V gene encodes CDR1 MDHEN and CDR2 SYDVKM.

This sequence joins TRBV7-2 and TRBJ2-7; possible D gene TRBD1, 6 bases. This CDR3 contains 15 residues. V was pared by 1 base and J by 3 bases, with 13 bases between. Germline CDR1 and CDR2: SGHTA and FQGNSA. The CDR3 region has the DNA TGTGCCAGCAGCTTAGGGGCCAGGGGCCTCTACGAGCAGTACTTC. This sequence encodes CASSLGARGLYEQYF.

The V gene is TRBV2, the J gene TRBJ2-1, with TRBD2 as a possible D gene (6 bases). CDR1 is SNHLY and CDR2 is FYNNEI in the germline V gene. Trimming removed 6 bases from V and 0 bases from J, with 9 bases in between. The CDR3 contains 14 residues. CDR3 sequence reads: CASREGSSYNEQFF. The CDR3 coding sequence is TGTGCCAGCAGGGAGGGGAGCTCCTACAATGAGCAGTTCTTC.

The chain couples TRBV6-1 to TRBJ2-6; D is unresolved. This CDR3 has 15 amino acids. Per germline, CDR1 MNHNS and CDR2 SASEGT. V lost 0 bases and J lost 0, with 3 bases in between. CDR3 sequence: CASSEADSGANVLTF. In DNA form, the CDR3 reads TGTGCCAGCAGTGAAGCGGACTCTGGGGCCAACGTCCTGACTTTC.

This chain connects TRBV19 to TRBJ2-3; TRBD1 matches 7 bases. Germline values: CDR1 LNHDA, CDR2 SQIVND (reference sequence). CDR3 length: 14 amino acids. The trim removed 5 bases at V and 3 bases at J, leaving 5 bases unmatched. Written as DNA, the CDR3 is TGTGCCAGTAGTGTGGACAGGATTACAGATACGCAGTATTTT. Translating it yields CASSVDRITDTQYF.

The chain couples TRBV4-1 to TRBJ1-1; D is uncertain. Trimming shortened V by 4 bases and J by 1 base, and 10 bases separated the two germline ends. The germline V gene encodes CDR1 MGHRA and CDR2 YSYEKL. The CDR3 loop spans 14 amino acids. CDR3 protein: CASSPYLGNTEAFF. CDR3 DNA sequence: TGCGCCAGCAGCCCTTACTTGGGGAACACTGAAGCTTTCTTT.

The V call is TRBV6-5, the J call TRBJ2-7; D is uncertain. Trimming took off 1 base at V and 1 base at J, with 11 bases between the two ends. This CDR3 region has 15 residues. Germline CDR1 and CDR2: MNHEY and SVGAGI. The CDR3 DNA reads as TGTGCCAGCAGTTACTTGTTGGGCCCTTCCTACGAGCAGTACTTC. Its translation: CASSYLLGPSYEQYF.

The chain uses TRBV4-3 and TRBJ2-7; the D is unclear. V was pared by 4 bases and J by 6 bases, with 16 bases between. This CDR3 contains 14 residues. CDR1 is LGHNA, CDR2 YSLEER, per germline. Written as DNA, the CDR3 is TGCGCCAGCAGCCGGTCCCGGCAGCTGGGCGAGCAGTACTTC. This encodes CASSRSRQLGEQYF.